The sample holds many counts of the clone carrying this T cell receptor beta chain. Its antigen is not identified. Listed TCR primers, together with previously described methods, were used for the bulk TCR libraries. TCRdb used MiXCR to reprocess the PCR reads, holding one entry per CDR3 protein. The sample carries about 630,000 distinct CDR3 sequences, about 25% recorded once. These data belong to a study of molecular identifiers for immune sequencing clone quantification. Findings and caveats of the study: Detectable among about a million naive cells, according to reports, was Jurkat TCR RNA spiked in from one cell. Barcode sharing among identical TCR molecules could make large clones appear smaller.

The CDR3 consists of 17 residues. In germline, CDR1 is MDHEN, CDR2 SYDVKM. The V and J ends lost 8 bases and 6 bases respectively, with 26 bases between them. The TCR sequence derives from a human donor in good health. Some libraries in this study had Jurkat cell RNA spiked in. The specimen sequenced was naive CD8+ T cells from blood, with Jurkat cell RNA spiked in. Subset defined: FACS-sorted CD8+CD4-CCR7+CD45RA+ naive T cells. The genes are TRBV28 and TRBJ1-5; no definite D call. The CDR3 DNA is TGTGCCAGCCATTCGCCAGATTTAAGGTCGATGGGTCAGCCCCAGCATTTT. Residues: CASHSPDLRSMGQPQHF.